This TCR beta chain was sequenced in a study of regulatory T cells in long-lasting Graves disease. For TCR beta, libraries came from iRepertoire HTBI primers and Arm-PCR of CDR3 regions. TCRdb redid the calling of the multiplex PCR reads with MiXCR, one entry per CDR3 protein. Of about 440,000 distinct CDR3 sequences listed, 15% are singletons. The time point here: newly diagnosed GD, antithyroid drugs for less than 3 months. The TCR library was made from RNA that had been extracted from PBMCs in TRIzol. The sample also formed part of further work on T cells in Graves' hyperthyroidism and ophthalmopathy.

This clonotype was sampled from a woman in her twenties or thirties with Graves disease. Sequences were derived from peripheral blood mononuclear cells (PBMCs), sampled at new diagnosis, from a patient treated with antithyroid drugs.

For the CDR3, the DNA is TGCGCCAGCAGCTTGGCTGTGAGCGGGAGCTCCTACAATGAGCAGTTCTTC. Translation gives CASSLAVSGSSYNEQFF. The chain joins TRBV5-1 to TRBJ2-1; 8 positions agree with TRBD2. V shed 0 bases and J 0 bases; nucleotides not matched to a gene: 5. The germline CDR1 and CDR2 sequences are SGHRS and YFSETQ. CDR3 length: 17 residues.